The 28 T cell receptor beta chains reported below all come from one sample, sequenced in a study of blood T cell repertoires in COVID-19. The repertoire was sequenced with immunoSEQ multiplex PCR; TCRdb's copy has only in-frame clones and lacks some. The sample includes around 120,000 clones, under 95% seen only once; the top ten take about 3.5%. The sample was peripheral blood. Receptor source: a man between 45 and 60 years old with active COVID-19.

J is TRBJ1-2 and V is TRBV11-2; 8 bases are a match to TRBD1. V shed 2 bases and J 6 bases; nucleotides not matched to a gene: 5. The CDR3 spans 14 residues. Germline V gives CDR1 SGHAT, CDR2 FQNNGV. The CDR3 sequence: CASSLSQGANGYTF. CDR3 nucleotides: TGTGCCAGCAGCTTATCCCAGGGGGCAAATGGCTACACCTTC.

The chain is built from TRBV19 and TRBJ2-1; 7 bases map to TRBD2. Germline CDR1 and CDR2: LNHDA and SQIVND (reference sequence). With V trimmed by 4 bases and J by 3 bases, 6 bases remained unmatched. This CDR3 comprises 15 residues. The CDR3 sequence: CASSTTSANYNEQFF. The CDR3 nucleotides are TGTGCCAGTAGTACAACTAGCGCGAACTACAATGAGCAGTTCTTC.

The rearrangement uses TRBV21-1 and TRBJ2-3; the table calls TRBD1, which could not be checked here. TRBV21-1 is a recognized pseudogene. The CDR3 is 18 residues long. DNA for the CDR3: TGTGCCAGCAGCAAAAATCGTTGGTGCCAGGGGGCCACAGATACGCAGTATTTT. Protein sequence: CASSKNRWCQGATDTQYF.

The V gene is TRBV6-5, the J gene TRBJ1-4; D might be TRBD1 (5 bases). Trimming took off 4 bases at V and 4 bases at J, with 13 bases between the two ends. This CDR3 is built from 15 residues. Germline V lookup: CDR1 MNHEY, CDR2 SVGAGI. CDR3 region: CASSFRIQGNEKLFF. The CDR3 region has the DNA TGTGCCAGCAGTTTTAGGATTCAGGGTAATGAAAAACTGTTTTTT.

V and J are TRBV12-3 or TRBV12-4 and TRBJ1-2; the D is unclear. This CDR3 has 13 amino acids. V dropped 8 bases and J dropped 4 bases, with 14 bases sitting between them. CDR3 sequence: CASCPLASYGYTF. The CDR3 coding sequence is TGTGCCAGCTGCCCCCTCGCCAGCTATGGCTACACCTTC.

V is TRBV24-1 and J is TRBJ2-2; maybe TRBD2 (6 bases). This CDR3 is 15 amino acids long. The V and J ends lost 4 bases and 5 bases respectively, with 13 bases between them. CDR1 is KGHDR and CDR2 is SFDVKD in the germline V gene. The CDR3 protein is CATSDPGTSTGELFF. The DNA for the CDR3 is TGTGCCACCAGTGACCCTGGGACTTCAACCGGGGAGCTGTTTTTT.

V is TRBV6-6 and J is TRBJ1-1; a weak D match, TRBD1 (6 bases). The CDR3 has 13 residues. The ends were cut back, 5 bases at V and 3 bases at J, with 10 bases in the middle. CDR1 is MNHNY and CDR2 is SVGAGI in the germline V gene (reference sequence). CDR3: CASSRQEDTEAFF. CDR3 nucleotide sequence: TGTGCCAGCAGTCGACAGGAGGACACTGAAGCTTTCTTT.

This clone was seen a few times. This sequence joins TRBV5-4 and TRBJ1-6; 9 nucleotides align to TRBD1. Trimming took 3 bases from V and 3 from J; bases not matched to a gene: 7. Per germline, CDR1 SGHNT and CDR2 YYREEE (reference sequence). The CDR3 length is 17 residues. CDR3 loop: CASSSGQGGGYNSPLHF. The CDR3 DNA is TGTGCCAGCAGCTCGGGACAGGGCGGAGGCTATAATTCACCCCTCCACTTT.

This chain connects TRBV6-5 to TRBJ2-1, with D possibly being TRBD2 (6 bases). Trimming removed 2 bases at V and 4 bases at J, with 12 bases between. CDR1 is MNHEY, CDR2 SVGAGI, per germline. The CDR3 runs 15 residues. This chain's CDR3 is CASSYRRAGYNEQFF. DNA of the CDR3: TGTGCCAGCAGTTACCGGAGGGCGGGTTACAATGAGCAGTTCTTC.

There are a few counts of this clone. The chain couples TRBV12-3 or TRBV12-4 to TRBJ2-7; no reliable D call. V was pared by 1 base and J by 9 bases, with 10 bases between. CDR3 length equals 12 residues. The CDR3 DNA reads as TGTGCCAGCAGTTTAGGAGGCGTTGGGCAGTACTTC. Translated, it gives CASSLGGVGQYF.

The chain employs TRBV3-1 (or the pseudogene TRBV3-2) and TRBJ2-5; no reliable D call. The CDR3 has 11 amino acids. Germline CDR1 and CDR2: LGHDT and YNNKEL (reference sequence). Trimming removed 4 bases at V and 3 bases at J, with 3 bases between. Here the CDR3 reads CASSLKETQYF. The CDR3 DNA reads TGTGCCAGCAGCCTAAAAGAGACCCAGTACTTC.

The chain is built from TRBV2 and TRBJ2-3; possibly TRBD1 for D (5 bases). Germline loops: CDR1 SNHLY, CDR2 FYNNEI. CDR3 length: 14 residues. V lost 7 bases and J 4 bases, leaving 15 bases between the germline ends. The CDR3: CASTARATADTQYF. In nucleotides, the CDR3 is TGTGCCAGCACGGCCAGGGCGACGGCAGATACGCAGTATTTT.

J is TRBJ2-1 and V is TRBV7-9, with 9 bases matching TRBD2. V shed 4 bases, J shed 4 bases, and the junction held 5 bases outside the gene matches. Germline CDR1 is SEHNR and CDR2 is FQNEAQ (reference sequence). The CDR3 length is 15 residues. The CDR3 region is CASSSRGLAYNEQFF. DNA of the CDR3: TGTGCCAGCAGCTCAAGGGGACTAGCATACAATGAGCAGTTCTTC.

The chain links TRBV6-5 to TRBJ1-4, with D unclear. This CDR3 has 13 amino acids. Germline CDR1 MNHEY, CDR2 SVGAGI. V was pared by 0 bases and J by 8 bases, with 7 bases between. CDR3 nucleotide sequence: TGTGCCAGCAGTTACTCGGGCCGGGAAAAACTGTTTTTT. Translated: CASSYSGREKLFF.

V and J are TRBV3-1 (or the pseudogene TRBV3-2) and TRBJ2-2; possibly TRBD1 or TRBD2 for D (6 bases each). Between the trimmed V and J ends, which lost 5 bases and 6 bases, there was a span of 16 bases. CDR3 size: 15 residues. Looked up from germline, CDR1 is LGHDT and CDR2 is YNNKEL (reference sequence). In nucleotides, the CDR3 is TGTGCCAGCAGCGAAGGGGGGCTATTATCCGGGGAGCTGTTTTTT. Amino acid sequence: CASSEGGLLSGELFF.

The chain joins TRBV5-8 to TRBJ2-5, with a weak D call TRBD2 (6 bases). This CDR3 contains 15 residues. Germline V gives CDR1 SGHTS, CDR2 YDEGEE. V was cut by 5 bases and J by 7 bases, with 21 bases left in between. The CDR3 loop is CASRLSGTSTGTQYF. The DNA of the CDR3 is TGTGCCAGCAGACTTTCCGGGACTTCCACCGGGACCCAGTACTTC.

CDR3 protein: CAVKRATGELFF. The DNA of the CDR3 is TGTGCCGTGAAAAGAGCCACCGGGGAGCTGTTTTTT. This chain joins TRBV10-3 and TRBJ2-2; D remains unclear. The V gene lost 11 bases and the J gene lost 4 bases, with 11 bases spanning the gap. Germline CDR1 ENHRY, CDR2 SYGVKD. This CDR3 comprises 12 residues.

The chain uses TRBV18 and TRBJ2-3; the match to TRBD2 covers 13 bases. Germline V gives CDR1 KGHSH, CDR2 LQKENI. The CDR3 sequence is 16 residues long. V trimming: 5 bases; J trimming: 4 bases; junction bases outside the gene matches: 6. CDR3 nucleotide sequence: TGTGCCAGCTCATCCTGGACTAGCGGGAGCGCAGATACGCAGTATTTT. It specifies CASSSWTSGSADTQYF.

This clone was found once. The rearrangement uses TRBV7-9 and TRBJ1-5, with TRBD1 matching over 10 bases. The CDR3 spans 16 residues. Per the germline V gene, CDR1 is SEHNR and CDR2 is FQNEAQ (reference sequence). V lost 5 bases to trimming and J lost 2 bases; unmatched junction nucleotides: 6. The CDR3 loop is CASSNDRGRGNQPQHF. CDR3 bases: TGTGCCAGCAGCAACGACAGGGGGCGCGGCAATCAGCCCCAGCATTTT.

This rearrangement joins TRBV27 to TRBJ2-3, with 7 bases that match TRBD1. J lost 1 base, V lost 5 bases, and 3 bases had no gene match. Germline CDR1 reads MNHEY; CDR2 reads SMNVEV (reference sequence). This CDR3 has 14 amino acids. CDR3: CASSRRGRTDTQYF. CDR3 DNA: TGTGCCAGCAGTAGAAGGGGGCGCACAGATACGCAGTATTTT.

The J gene is TRBJ1-2, the V gene TRBV6-5; TRBD1 matches at 8 bases. After removal of 6 bases from V and 7 bases from J, the junction contained 10 bases not matched to a gene. Germline CDR1 reads MNHEY; CDR2 reads SVGAGI. This CDR3 region has 14 residues. The CDR3 is CASRSPQGGGGYTF. In DNA, the CDR3 is TGTGCCAGCAGGTCTCCACAGGGGGGGGGTGGCTACACCTTC.

CDR3 nucleotides: TGTGCCAGCAGTCCCAGAACAGATACGCAGTATTTT. Its translation: CASSPRTDTQYF. The V and J genes are TRBV28 and TRBJ2-3, with D unclear. Germline V gene data show CDR1 as MDHEN and CDR2 as SYDVKM. Trimming took 5 bases from V and 3 from J, leaving 6 bases between them. The CDR3 runs to 12 residues.

This sequence joins TRBV5-6 and TRBJ2-1, with 9 bases fitting TRBD1. This CDR3 has 15 amino acids. Germline V gene sequence: CDR1 SGHDT, CDR2 YYEEEE. After removal of 2 bases from V and 6 bases from J, the junction contained 6 bases not matched to a gene. DNA of the CDR3: TGTGCCAGCAGCTTCCGGGACAGGGTCACCAATGAGCAGTTCTTC. Encoded protein: CASSFRDRVTNEQFF.

This clone was observed a few times. The rearrangement links TRBV7-9 to TRBJ1-2; the D gene is possibly TRBD1 (6 bases). Between the trimmed V and J ends, which lost 5 bases and 4 bases, there was a span of 14 bases. The germline V gene encodes CDR1 SEHNR and CDR2 FQNEAQ (reference sequence). The length of the CDR3 is 14 residues. The CDR3 DNA sequence: TGTGCCAGCAGCCCCAGGGGTATCGGCTATGGCTACACCTTC. Translated, it gives CASSPRGIGYGYTF.

The rearrangement uses TRBV5-1 and TRBJ2-7; 7 nucleotides align to TRBD1. The CDR3 spans 12 residues. V dropped 7 bases and J dropped 1; count of bases not matched to a gene: 2. Per germline, CDR1 SGHRS and CDR2 YFSETQ. The CDR3 loop reads CASGTESYEQYF. DNA of the CDR3: TGCGCCAGCGGGACAGAGTCCTACGAGCAGTACTTC.

This chain uses TRBV10-2 with TRBJ2-4; 7 bases align to TRBD2. Germline CDR1 and CDR2: WSHSY and SAAADI. The CDR3 has 13 residues. V lost 8 bases to trimming and J lost 6 bases; unmatched junction nucleotides: 7. In DNA form, the CDR3 reads TGCGCCAGCGGCCCCGGGGGGATAAACATTCAGTACTTC. Protein sequence: CASGPGGINIQYF.

This clone was seen a single time. The J gene is TRBJ2-2, the V gene TRBV10-2, with D perhaps TRBD2 (6 bases). The CDR3 runs to 15 residues. V dropped 3 bases and J dropped 5 bases, with 13 bases sitting between them. Per germline, CDR1 WSHSY and CDR2 SAAADI. The CDR3 loop is CASSEPGSYTGELFF. The CDR3 DNA sequence: TGCGCCAGCAGTGAACCCGGGAGTTATACCGGGGAGCTGTTTTTT.

The chain employs TRBV5-6 and TRBJ1-2, with a possible D match to TRBD1 (5 bases). This CDR3 spans 12 amino acids. Looked up from germline, CDR1 is SGHDT and CDR2 is YYEEEE. V dropped 1 base and J dropped 8 bases, with 9 bases sitting between them. CDR3 region: CASSLRGQGYTF. The CDR3 nucleotides read TGTGCCAGCAGCTTGAGGGGTCAAGGCTACACCTTC.